This TCR beta chain was identified during a study of T cell changes during pregnancy in multiple sclerosis. Germline lookup yields CDR1 SNHLY and CDR2 FYNNEI. Trimming at V came to 4 bases and at J to 1 base, leaving 6 bases not matched to a gene. This CDR3 region has 17 residues. Produced via immunoSEQ multiplex PCR; TCRdb's table is partial and in-frame only. The sample lists 75,000 to 80,000 clones; roughly 91% were seen once. The gene calls are TRBV2 and TRBJ2-2, with 10 bases matching TRBD2. The sequence derives from a female donor in good health, enrolled as a control in a pregnancy study. This sample comprised peripheral blood, obtained after pregnancy. CDR3 protein: CASSARKREGNTGELFF. In nucleotides, the CDR3 is TGTGCCAGCAGTGCGAGGAAGCGGGAGGGGAACACCGGGGAGCTGTTTTTT.